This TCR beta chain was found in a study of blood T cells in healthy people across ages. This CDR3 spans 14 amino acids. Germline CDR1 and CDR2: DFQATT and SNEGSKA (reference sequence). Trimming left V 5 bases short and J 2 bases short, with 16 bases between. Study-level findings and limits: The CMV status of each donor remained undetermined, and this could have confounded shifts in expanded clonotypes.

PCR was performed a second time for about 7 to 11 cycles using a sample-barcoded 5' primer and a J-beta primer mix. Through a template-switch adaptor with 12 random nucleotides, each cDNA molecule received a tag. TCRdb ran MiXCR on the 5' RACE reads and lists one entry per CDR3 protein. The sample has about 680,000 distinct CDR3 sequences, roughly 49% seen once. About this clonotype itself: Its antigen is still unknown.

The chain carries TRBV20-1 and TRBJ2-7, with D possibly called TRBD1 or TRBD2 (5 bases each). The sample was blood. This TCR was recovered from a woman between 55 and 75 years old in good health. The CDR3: CSARDARRAYEQYF. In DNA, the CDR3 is TGCAGTGCTCGGGACGCCCGGCGGGCCTACGAGCAGTACTTC.